These T cell receptor beta chains were read from a single sample in a study of human T cells and chemical hapten exposure. TCRdb ran MiXCR on the RACE reads and lists one entry per CDR3 protein. The sample has 120,000 to 150,000 distinct CDR3 sequences; over 9.5% are singletons. Sample: whole blood, taken in connection with sensitization to the hapten diphenylcyclopropenone (DPC). These receptors came from a woman between 50 and 59 years old with alopecia areata. Some clones in this sample may be carry-over from other donors' samples. Both conserved end residues are part of each CDR3. Rows may omit the clone size; those that give it use once, few, many or a size class.

clone size,CDR3 length,V gene,J gene,CDR3 protein
-,15,TRBV7-9,TRBJ2-5,CASSLREIDGETQYF
-,18,TRBV9,TRBJ1-5,CASSAGTTGSGFGQPQHF
-,17,TRBV5-1,TRBJ2-1,CASFTSPSGMPYNEQSF
few,18,TRBV11-2,TRBJ2-6,CASSSRDRGFSGANVLTF
few,11,TRBV10-3,TRBJ1-2,CAISDVQGHTF
-,16,TRBV7-3,TRBJ2-5,CASSLGGRAKGETQYF
-,16,TRBV5-1,TRBJ2-3,CASSLVGTGGGDTQYF
many,13,TRBV19,TRBJ1-4,CASSSGQGEKLFF
few,16,TRBV4-2,TRBJ1-5,CASSPRGDYSNQPQHF
many,11,TRBV6-2/TRBV6-3,TRBJ2-7,CASSYLSEQYF
few,14,TRBV18,TRBJ2-5,CASSPAGLQETQYF
-,14,TRBV5-1,TRBJ1-3,CASSLTGTGNTIYF
many,15,TRBV6-7,TRBJ2-5,CASMTGTHWLGTQYF
-,13,TRBV10-3,TRBJ1-2,CAIGRGTAYGYTF
few,15,TRBV9,TRBJ2-5,CASSEGLAGVETQYF
-,14,TRBV24-1,TRBJ2-1,CATSGSGWYNEQFF
many,13,TRBV25-1,TRBJ2-7,CASSEVVAFEQYF
-,14,TRBV29-1,TRBJ2-1,CSVVGLAGFYEQFF
few,16,TRBV5-1,TRBJ2-2,CASSLPWTGDTGELFF
-,15,TRBV9,TRBJ2-2,CASSVGLARAGELFF
few,16,TRBV6-1,TRBJ2-3,CASRSGTSASTDTQYF
few,16,TRBV7-9,TRBJ1-2,CASSLVGSDSNYGYTF
-,15,TRBV20-1,TRBJ2-1,CSASPAKRTYNEQFF
many,15,TRBV12-5,TRBJ2-2,CASGSSGRAAGELFF
-,16,TRBV7-2,TRBJ2-3,CASSLVSGASTDTQYF
-,14,TRBV28,TRBJ2-3,CASPPRGYTDTQYF
-,16,TRBV7-9,TRBJ2-3,CASSLTGTSPKDTQYF
few,14,TRBV11-2,TRBJ2-1,CASSLGGRGNEQFF
-,15,TRBV11-3,TRBJ2-7,CASSLTLPTAYEQYF
-,15,TRBV4-1,TRBJ2-7,CASSQARTGPYEQYF
few,13,TRBV7-8,TRBJ2-1,CASSLGPGDEQFF
many,15,TRBV9,TRBJ2-1,CASSVAATRDNEQFF
many,13,TRBV4-2,TRBJ2-7,CASSQDNHNEQYF
many,15,TRBV6-2/TRBV6-3,TRBJ2-1,CASSYLPNSYNEQFF
-,13,TRBV6-5,TRBJ2-1,CASSYSTGYEQFF